Reported below is one T cell receptor beta chain. Its antigen is not identified. This entry comes from a study of post-analysis software for immune sequencing data. This CDR3 has 19 residues. Germline V gene sequence: CDR1 SNHLY, CDR2 FYNNEI. Germline trimming cut 6 bases from V and 0 bases from J; bases unmatched to any gene: 8. Prepared libraries of TCR beta cDNA carried unique molecular identifiers. T cells numbering about 0.85 to 11 million yielded cDNA molecules that totaled about 500,000. TCRdb re-called the PCR reads through MiXCR, storing one row per CDR3 protein. Among 740,000 or so distinct CDR3 sequences listed, approximately 53% were seen once. Study observations and caveats: There were a handful of TRBV segments more frequent in patients than controls, and TRBV5-6, TRBV5-1 and TRBV20-1 were among them. Multiple sclerosis patients had significantly lower normalized Chao1 diversity than controls.

The sequence was collected from a girl aged 10 to 17 with multiple sclerosis. Source material: blood. V gene TRBV2 combines with J gene TRBJ2-1; 16 bases align to TRBD2. The CDR3: CASSPGGLAGGPSYNEQFF. The CDR3 DNA reads as TGTGCCAGCAGCCCCGGGGGACTAGCGGGGGGGCCCTCCTACAATGAGCAGTTCTTC.